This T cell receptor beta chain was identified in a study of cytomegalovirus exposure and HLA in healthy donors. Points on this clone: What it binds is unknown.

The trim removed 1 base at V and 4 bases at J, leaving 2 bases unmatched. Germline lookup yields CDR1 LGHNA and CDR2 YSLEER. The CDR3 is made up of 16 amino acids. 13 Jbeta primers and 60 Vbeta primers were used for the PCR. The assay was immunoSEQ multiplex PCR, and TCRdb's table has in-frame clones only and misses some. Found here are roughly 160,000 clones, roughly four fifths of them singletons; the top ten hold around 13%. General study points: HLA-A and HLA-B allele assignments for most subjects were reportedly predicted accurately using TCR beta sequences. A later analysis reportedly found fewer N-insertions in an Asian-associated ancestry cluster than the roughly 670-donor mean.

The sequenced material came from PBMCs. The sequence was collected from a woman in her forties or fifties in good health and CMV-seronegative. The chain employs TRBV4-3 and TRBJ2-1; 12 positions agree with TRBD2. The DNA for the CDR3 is TGCGCCAGCAGCCAAGGACTAGCGGGAGTGTACAATGAGCAGTTCTTC. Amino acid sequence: CASSQGLAGVYNEQFF.